Listed here are 13 T cell receptor beta chains from one sample, sequenced in a study. One entry per CDR3 protein, called by TCRdb with MiXCR from the RT-PCR reads. The sample contains 550,000 to 750,000 distinct CDR3 sequences, over 12% of which appear only once. Source material: memory CD4+ T cells from blood. These receptors were obtained from a female donor in good health, serving as a healthy control.

There are a few counts of this clonotype. This chain joins TRBV11-3 and TRBJ2-7, with a weak D call TRBD2 (5 bases). The CDR3 covers 13 residues. CDR1 SGHNT and CDR2 YENEEA come from the germline V gene. Trimming took 3 bases from V and 6 from J, leaving 12 bases between them. Here the CDR3 reads CASSFGWESEQYF. CDR3 bases: TGTGCCAGCAGCTTCGGTTGGGAGAGCGAGCAGTACTTC.

This clonotype was seen ten or more times. V is TRBV6-1 and J is TRBJ2-2; D gene uncertain. The V end was cut by 3 bases, the J end by 5 bases, with 4 bases between. The germline gives CDR1 MNHNS, CDR2 SASEGT. There are 12 residues in the CDR3. Written as DNA, the CDR3 is TGTGCCAGCAGTGACCGGACCGGGGAGCTGTTTTTT. Amino acids: CASSDRTGELFF.

This clonotype was counted between two and nine times. The chain combines TRBV20-1 with TRBJ2-3; TRBD2 aligns across 7 bases. This CDR3 spans 13 amino acids. After removal of 6 bases from V and 1 base from J, the junction contained 4 bases not matched to a gene. Germline values: CDR1 DFQATT, CDR2 SNEGSKA (reference sequence). In DNA form, the CDR3 reads TGCAGTGCGGAGGCGGGAGGCACAGATACGCAGTATTTT. Protein sequence: CSAEAGGTDTQYF.

The V gene is TRBV7-6, the J gene TRBJ1-2, with 7 bases matching TRBD1. The CDR3 contains 16 residues. Trimming took 1 base from V and 4 from J; bases not matched to a gene: 9. CDR1 SGHVS and CDR2 FNYEAQ come from the germline V gene. CDR3 residues: CASSLDVQGEGYGYTF. In DNA, the CDR3 is TGTGCCAGCAGCTTAGATGTCCAGGGGGAAGGCTATGGCTACACCTTC.

This clonotype was observed many times. The chain uses TRBV20-1 and TRBJ1-6; tentatively, D is TRBD1 (5 bases). Germline V CDR1 and CDR2: DFQATT, SNEGSKA (reference sequence). The V and J ends lost 0 bases and 8 bases respectively, with 14 bases between them. The CDR3 spans 15 residues. The CDR3 is CSARDLQRGYSPLHF. The CDR3, as DNA: TGCAGTGCTAGAGATCTCCAACGGGGGTATTCACCCCTCCACTTT.

This clonotype was counted a few times. The chain is built from TRBV5-1 and TRBJ1-2; D unclear. The CDR3 is 14 residues long. Germline V CDR1 and CDR2: SGHRS, YFSETQ. Deletions cut 1 base from V and 4 bases from J, with 11 bases between. The CDR3 nucleotides are TGCGCCAGCAGCTTGTTCACAGCCCTCTATGGCTACACCTTC. Amino acid sequence: CASSLFTALYGYTF.

This chain connects TRBV25-1 to TRBJ2-3; D may be TRBD2 (6 bases). The germline V gene has CDR1 MGHDK and CDR2 SYGVNS. V shed 2 bases and J shed 2 bases, with 17 bases lying between them. The CDR3 totals 17 residues. The CDR3 DNA is TGTGCCAGCAGTGAACCCGGGACTCGAGACCCCACAGATACGCAGTATTTT. It encodes CASSEPGTRDPTDTQYF.

The sample holds a few counts of this clonotype. V gene TRBV3-1 combines with J gene TRBJ2-3; D not resolved. Germline-derived CDR1 and CDR2 are LGHDT and YNNKEL (reference sequence). The CDR3 totals 14 residues. The V gene lost 1 base and the J gene lost 6 bases, with 11 bases spanning the gap. The CDR3 DNA is TGTGCCAGCAGCCAAGTCACCAGGTCCGATACGCAGTATTTT. Its translation: CASSQVTRSDTQYF.

Comment on this clonotype: This is likely a read error, given that the CDR3 carries no conserved phenylalanine or tryptophan at its end. The limits of the CDR3 on the DNA are not certain, so only TCRdb's listed CDR3 is given. The chain employs TRBV7-2 and TRBJ2-7; the table's TRBD2 call for D was not verified on the DNA. Both ends counted, the CDR3 spans 17 residues. CDR1 and CDR2 (germline): SGHTA, FQGNSA. The CDR3 protein is CASSLGGLAGLIYEKYL.

J is TRBJ1-6 and V is TRBV19, with no clear D. Germline assignment: CDR1 LNHDA and CDR2 SQIVND (reference sequence). Trimming took 3 bases from V and 6 from J, leaving 12 bases between them. The CDR3 runs to 15 residues. This CDR3 is CASSIERDRNSPLHF. The DNA of the CDR3 is TGTGCCAGTAGTATCGAGAGAGACCGTAATTCACCCCTCCACTTT.

V gene TRBV20-1 combines with J gene TRBJ1-5; a weak D match, TRBD1 (5 bases). V lost 7 bases and J lost 2, with 12 bases in between. The CDR3 runs to 13 residues. The V gene's germline CDR1 is DFQATT and CDR2 SNEGSKA (reference sequence). CDR3 DNA sequence: TGCAGTGGCTCGGGGGTGGGCAATCAGCCCCAGCATTTT. Its translation is CSGSGVGNQPQHF.

This clonotype was observed many times. The rearrangement links TRBV27 to TRBJ1-1, with 7 bases fitting TRBD1. The CDR3 runs 15 residues. The V gene end was trimmed by 6 bases and the J gene end by 1 base; junction bases not matched to a gene: 8. CDR1 MNHEY and CDR2 SMNVEV come from the germline V gene (reference sequence). CDR3 loop: CASSSRQGTNTEAFF. Written as DNA, the CDR3 is TGTGCCAGCAGCTCTCGACAGGGAACGAACACTGAAGCTTTCTTT.

This clonotype was counted ten times or more. V gene TRBV29-1 combines with J gene TRBJ2-2; D is uncertain. Germline V gives CDR1 SQVTM, CDR2 ANQGSEA. V was trimmed by 7 bases and J by 2 bases, leaving 11 bases between them. This CDR3 contains 13 residues. The CDR3, as DNA: TGCAGCGCCATCGTATCCAACACCGGGGAGCTGTTTTTT. This codes for CSAIVSNTGELFF.